Described below is a single TCR beta chain sequence and its context. The table lists this clonotype with many counts. The antigen it binds to is not known. No quality values exist for individual bases; no much larger clone is one base distant. The sample comes from a study of CD8 T cells in ankylosing spondylitis (dated by TCRdb to about 2017). Context from the whole study: The study set out to find disease-linked TCR variants by profiling T cell receptor beta repertoires in ankylosing spondylitis patients and healthy donors. Peripheral blood samples were taken, and synovial fluid was additionally collected from ankylosing spondylitis patients. The whole study cohort included about a hundred healthy donors and about two dozen ankylosing spondylitis patients. What the study reported, not specific to this receptor: Some motif variants had previously been reported in the synovial fluid and blood of reactive arthritis patients, which suggests shared mechanisms of disease initiation. The disease-linked clones were reported as significantly enriched in matched synovial fluid samples from ankylosing spondylitis patients. The disease-linked clones showed a CD8+ phenotype and occurred at relatively low frequencies in peripheral blood. Blood from ankylosing spondylitis patients appeared to be characterized by a TCR beta motif composed of several highly homologous amino acid variants.

CDR1 is given as MDHEN and CDR2 as SYDVKM, both from the germline V gene. Here V drops 4 bases and J drops 3 bases, and the junction holds 3 bases not matched to any gene. The CDR3 sequence holds 13 residues, the cysteine and phenylalanine included. Only the CDR3 DNA is retained, 39 bases long and in frame from the first base. The sample was run on an Illumina HiSeq 2500. Quantitative 5'-RACE with molecular barcodes was used to prepare TCR beta libraries. In the paper's pipeline: To identify disease-linked TCR variants, a new computational method was used, one built on a probabilistic model of VDJ rearrangement. The public reads were run again by TCRdb, first through fastp at Q25 and then through MiXCR, and only productive beta chains were kept. Here each entry gathers all rows of one CDR3 protein and keeps the most common genes and DNA. These V and J calls rely on TCRdb rather than the paper's analysis. In all, the sample holds around 140,000 distinct CDR3 sequences, and about 10% of those were seen once. Together, the top ten hold 4.1% of the sample.

This clonotype was obtained from a female donor with ankylosing spondylitis or in good health (not recorded which). Material for sequencing was blood, either unsorted or a sorted T cell fraction (not recorded which). The chain links TRBV28 with TRBJ2-7; TRBD1 fits 7 bases in the junction. The CDR3 is CASSSGTVYEQYF. The DNA reads TGTGCCAGCAGTTCCGGGACAGTCTACGAGCAGTACTTC.